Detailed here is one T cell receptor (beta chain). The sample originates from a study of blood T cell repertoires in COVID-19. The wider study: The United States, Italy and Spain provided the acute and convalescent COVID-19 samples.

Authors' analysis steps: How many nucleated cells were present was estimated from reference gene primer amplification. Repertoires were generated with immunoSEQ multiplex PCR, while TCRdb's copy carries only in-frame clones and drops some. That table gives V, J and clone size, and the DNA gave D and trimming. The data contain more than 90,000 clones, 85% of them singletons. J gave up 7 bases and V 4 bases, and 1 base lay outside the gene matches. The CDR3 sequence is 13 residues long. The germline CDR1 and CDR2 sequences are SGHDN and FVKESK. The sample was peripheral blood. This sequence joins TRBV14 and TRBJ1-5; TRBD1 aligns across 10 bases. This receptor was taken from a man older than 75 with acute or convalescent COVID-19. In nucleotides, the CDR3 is TGTGCCAGCAGCCGGGACAGGGGACAGCCCCAGCATTTT. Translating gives CASSRDRGQPQHF. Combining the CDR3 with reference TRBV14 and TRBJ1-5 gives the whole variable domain EAGVTQFPSHSVIEKGQTVTLRCDPISGHDNLYWYRRVMGKEIKFLLHFVKESKQDESGMPNNRFLAERTGGTYSTLKVQPAELEDSGVYFCASSRDRGQPQHFGDGTRLSIL.